These T cell receptor beta chains were read from a single sample in a study of T-cell memory formation after mild COVID-19. MiXCR, applied by TCRdb to the 5' RACE reads, yields one record per CDR3 protein. The sample yields 210,000 or so distinct CDR3 sequences, 27% seen once. The sequenced sample consisted of PBMCs or a T cell subset sorted from them (not recorded which). The receptors here all came from an adult woman who had mild COVID-19 (a few samples of this study predate the infection). Cell type and time point are not known. Each CDR3 is given with its conserved first and last residue. Fields, in order: V gene, J gene, D gene, clone size, CDR3 protein, CDR3 DNA. A D gene is named only where the DNA matches it firmly. Clone size, where shown, is once, few, many, or a class for clones that have expanded.

v_call: TRBV7-7
j_call: TRBJ2-1
d_call: NA
clone_size: few
cdr3_aa: CASSLVDGGAYNEQFF
cdr3_nt: TGTGCTAGCAGCTTAGTAGATGGCGGGGCTTACAATGAGCAGTTCTTC

v_call: TRBV30
j_call: TRBJ2-1
d_call: NA
clone_size: few
cdr3_aa: CAWTGLNEQFF
cdr3_nt: TGTGCCTGGACGGGACTCAATGAGCAGTTCTTC

v_call: TRBV7-9
j_call: TRBJ2-1
d_call: TRBD2
clone_size: NA
cdr3_aa: CASSLPRTSGRAVYNEQFF
cdr3_nt: TGTGCCAGCAGCTTACCCCGGACTAGCGGGAGGGCCGTCTACAATGAGCAGTTCTTC

v_call: TRBV7-2
j_call: TRBJ1-5
d_call: NA
clone_size: NA
cdr3_aa: CASSLWGAGGNQPQHF
cdr3_nt: TGTGCCAGCAGCTTATGGGGGGCTGGGGGCAATCAGCCCCAGCATTTT

v_call: TRBV15
j_call: TRBJ2-3
d_call: TRBD1
clone_size: NA
cdr3_aa: CATSRARTGDPDTQYF
cdr3_nt: TGTGCCACCAGCAGAGCCAGGACAGGGGACCCAGATACGCAGTATTTT

v_call: TRBV4-1
j_call: TRBJ2-5
d_call: TRBD2
clone_size: NA
cdr3_aa: CASTASGGMQETQYF
cdr3_nt: TGCGCCAGCACCGCTAGCGGGGGCATGCAAGAGACCCAGTACTTC

v_call: TRBV9
j_call: TRBJ2-7
d_call: NA
clone_size: few
cdr3_aa: CASSAQGTKAYEQYF
cdr3_nt: TGTGCCAGCAGCGCCCAGGGGACTAAAGCCTACGAGCAGTACTTC

v_call: TRBV7-3
j_call: TRBJ2-1
d_call: NA
clone_size: NA
cdr3_aa: CASSQGPKNEQFF
cdr3_nt: TGTGCCAGCAGCCAGGGTCCAAAAAATGAGCAGTTCTTC

v_call: TRBV20-1
j_call: TRBJ1-4
d_call: TRBD1
clone_size: NA
cdr3_aa: CSARDGTGPRKLFF
cdr3_nt: TGCAGTGCTAGAGATGGGACAGGGCCGAGGAAACTGTTTTTT

v_call: TRBV4-1
j_call: TRBJ2-1
d_call: TRBD2
clone_size: few
cdr3_aa: CASSQTSGGTSDEQFF
cdr3_nt: TGCGCCAGCAGCCAGACTAGCGGGGGGACATCGGATGAGCAGTTCTTC

v_call: TRBV6-2/TRBV6-3
j_call: TRBJ2-1
d_call: TRBD2
clone_size: NA
cdr3_aa: CASSSTLAGAYNEQFF
cdr3_nt: TGTGCCAGCAGTTCCACACTAGCGGGGGCCTACAATGAGCAGTTCTTC

v_call: TRBV11-2
j_call: TRBJ1-3
d_call: NA
clone_size: NA
cdr3_aa: CASSLAAAGNTIYF
cdr3_nt: TGTGCCAGCAGCTTAGCGGCGGCTGGAAACACCATATATTTT

v_call: TRBV7-9
j_call: TRBJ1-6
d_call: NA
clone_size: NA
cdr3_aa: CASDRGGQGNSPLHF
cdr3_nt: TGTGCCAGCGATAGGGGGGGTCAGGGGAATTCACCCCTCCACTTT

v_call: TRBV6-6
j_call: TRBJ2-6
d_call: TRBD1
clone_size: few
cdr3_aa: CASSDTGGRRDRDKLTGANVLTF
cdr3_nt: TGTGCCAGCAGTGACACCGGCGGGCGACGGGACAGGGATAAGCTCACTGGGGCCAACGTCCTGACTTTC

v_call: TRBV28
j_call: TRBJ2-7
d_call: NA
clone_size: few
cdr3_aa: CASSFAVSSYEQYF
cdr3_nt: TGTGCCAGCAGTTTTGCGGTCTCCTCCTACGAGCAGTACTTC

v_call: TRBV18
j_call: TRBJ2-7
d_call: NA
clone_size: few
cdr3_aa: CASSHPHKPYEQYF
cdr3_nt: TGTGCCAGCTCACACCCCCACAAGCCCTACGAGCAGTACTTC

v_call: TRBV20-1
j_call: TRBJ1-5
d_call: NA
clone_size: NA
cdr3_aa: CSAGTPLSNQPQHF
cdr3_nt: TGCAGTGCTGGGACCCCTTTGAGCAATCAGCCCCAGCATTTT

v_call: TRBV11-2
j_call: TRBJ1-1
d_call: NA
clone_size: NA
cdr3_aa: CASTSSTGGTEAFF
cdr3_nt: TGTGCCAGCACCTCAAGTACCGGGGGCACTGAAGCTTTCTTT

v_call: TRBV29-1
j_call: TRBJ2-7
d_call: NA
clone_size: NA
cdr3_aa: CSVDWGSEQYF
cdr3_nt: TGCAGCGTTGATTGGGGGAGCGAGCAGTACTTC

v_call: TRBV7-9
j_call: TRBJ1-5
d_call: NA
clone_size: NA
cdr3_aa: CASSHYRDNQPQHF
cdr3_nt: TGTGCCAGCAGCCATTACAGGGACAATCAGCCCCAGCATTTT

v_call: TRBV5-1
j_call: TRBJ2-7
d_call: NA
clone_size: NA
cdr3_aa: CASSTRQAYEQYF
cdr3_nt: TGCGCCAGCAGCACTAGACAGGCCTACGAGCAGTACTTC

v_call: TRBV4-2
j_call: TRBJ2-2
d_call: NA
clone_size: NA
cdr3_aa: CASSHAGWGDAGELFF
cdr3_nt: TGTGCCAGCAGCCATGCTGGCTGGGGGGACGCCGGGGAGCTGTTTTTT

v_call: TRBV30
j_call: TRBJ2-7
d_call: TRBD2
clone_size: few
cdr3_aa: CAWRELAGGPAYEQYF
cdr3_nt: TGTGCCTGGAGGGAGCTAGCGGGAGGGCCGGCGTACGAGCAGTACTTC

v_call: TRBV13
j_call: TRBJ2-5
d_call: NA
clone_size: NA
cdr3_aa: CASSLQGTETQYF
cdr3_nt: TGTGCCAGCAGCTTACAGGGGACAGAGACCCAGTACTTC

v_call: TRBV12-3/TRBV12-4
j_call: TRBJ2-7
d_call: NA
clone_size: few
cdr3_aa: CASSLRGHHYEQYF
cdr3_nt: TGTGCCAGCAGTTTGAGGGGACACCACTACGAGCAGTACTTC

v_call: TRBV12-3/TRBV12-4
j_call: TRBJ2-7
d_call: TRBD2
clone_size: once
cdr3_aa: CASSPASGRAFYEQYF
cdr3_nt: TGTGCCAGCAGTCCAGCGAGCGGGAGAGCTTTCTACGAGCAGTACTTC

v_call: TRBV19
j_call: TRBJ2-3
d_call: TRBD1
clone_size: NA
cdr3_aa: CASSIRTGASTDTQYF
cdr3_nt: TGTGCCAGTAGTATCCGGACAGGGGCATCGACAGATACACAGTATTTT

v_call: TRBV20-1
j_call: TRBJ2-2
d_call: TRBD2
clone_size: many
cdr3_aa: CSAALAGGVGELFF
cdr3_nt: TGCAGTGCTGCACTAGCGGGAGGGGTCGGGGAGCTGTTTTTT

v_call: TRBV5-1
j_call: TRBJ2-7
d_call: NA
clone_size: NA
cdr3_aa: CASSVRDGAYEQYF
cdr3_nt: TGCGCCAGCAGCGTACGGGACGGTGCCTACGAGCAGTACTTC

v_call: TRBV5-1
j_call: TRBJ1-3
d_call: NA
clone_size: few
cdr3_aa: CASSPDNSGNTIYF
cdr3_nt: TGCGCCAGCAGCCCTGACAACTCTGGAAACACCATATATTTT

v_call: TRBV11-3
j_call: TRBJ1-1
d_call: TRBD1
clone_size: few
cdr3_aa: CASSPGRGQGPNTEAFF
cdr3_nt: TGTGCCAGCAGCCCCGGGCGGGGACAGGGACCGAACACTGAAGCTTTCTTT